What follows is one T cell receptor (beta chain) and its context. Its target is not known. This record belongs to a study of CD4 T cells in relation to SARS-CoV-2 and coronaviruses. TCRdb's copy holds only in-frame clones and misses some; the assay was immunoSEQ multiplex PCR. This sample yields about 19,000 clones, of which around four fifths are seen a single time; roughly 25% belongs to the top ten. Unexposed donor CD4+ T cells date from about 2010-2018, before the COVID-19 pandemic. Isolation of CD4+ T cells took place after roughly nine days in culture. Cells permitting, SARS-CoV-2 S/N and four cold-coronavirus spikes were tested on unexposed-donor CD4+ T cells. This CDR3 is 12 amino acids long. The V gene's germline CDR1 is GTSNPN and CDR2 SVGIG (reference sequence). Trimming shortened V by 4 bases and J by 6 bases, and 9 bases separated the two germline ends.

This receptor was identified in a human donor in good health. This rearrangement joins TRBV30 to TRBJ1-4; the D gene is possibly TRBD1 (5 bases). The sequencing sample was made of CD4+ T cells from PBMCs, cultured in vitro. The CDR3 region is CAWTGSDEKLFF. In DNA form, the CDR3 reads TGTGCCTGGACAGGGTCCGATGAAAAACTGTTTTTT.